Given below is one T cell receptor (beta chain) in context. Which antigen it targets is not known. No base quality information exists; no much larger clone differs at one position. This entry belongs to a study of early T cells in non-severe SARS-CoV-2 infection (dated by TCRdb to the early 2020s). At the level of the whole study: TCR sequencing used bulk RNA from unsorted whole blood, so alpha and beta chains could not be paired.

The study was a case-control design nested within a healthcare worker cohort in London, UK, with weekly nasopharyngeal swab PCR tests and blood sampling. Between 23 and 31 March 2020, the week of the UK lockdown, healthcare workers were enrolled and then followed up weekly for as long as 16 weeks. Receptors were amplified or captured by 5' RACE. Sequenced using a NextSeq 500. In the TCR library protocol, unique molecular identifiers were attached to individual cDNA molecules to correct for PCR bias and sequencing error. Both TCR alpha and beta chains were sequenced, and tight co-correlation was observed between alpha and beta sequence abundances in each sample. Concerning the study's data processing: V gene, J gene and CDR3 annotation of TCR sequences was performed with Decombinator V4. TCRs were defined as expanded if a significant change between any two time points was detected under a Poisson model with p below 0.0001. TCR abundances were normalised to the total number of TCRs sequenced per sample and expressed as counts per million. TRAV1-2 paired with TRAJ12, TRAJ20 or TRAJ33 defined MAIT TCRs, while TRAV10 paired with TRAJ18 defined iNKT TCRs. A search of VDJdb, accessed on 1 November 2021, was run for TCRs annotated to CMV, EBV and SARS-CoV-2, with TCRs annotated for multiple antigens excluded. TCRdb ran its own pipeline on the public reads, namely fastp trimming at Q25 and MiXCR clone calling, and kept in-frame beta chains. Rows with a matching CDR3 protein are joined into one entry that keeps the most common DNA and genes. TCRdb, not the original authors, processed these V and J calls. The sample contains about 59,000 distinct CDR3 sequences, roughly 13% of them found a single time. The top ten hold approximately 8.5% of the sample.

For CDR1 and CDR2, the germline V gene (reference sequence) lists LNHDA and SQIVND. Including the terminal cysteine and phenylalanine, the CDR3 comprises 14 residues. Kept here is only the CDR3 DNA, which spans 42 bases and is read in frame from base 1. The trim is 5 bases for V and 5 bases for J, with a gap of 13 bases between the germline ends. What the study reported, not specific to this receptor: VDJdb matching was skewed toward anti-spike CD8 responses, so virus-specific expansions were likely underestimated and private and CD4 specificities were missed.

The sequence joins TRBV19 to TRBJ2-1, with TRBD1 perhaps the D gene, on 5 matching bases. The sequencing used whole blood, collected at baseline. The receptor was derived from an adult who was a healthcare worker with PCR-confirmed SARS-CoV-2 infection or an uninfected control (not recorded which). The nucleotide sequence is given as TGTGCCAGTAGTCAGGCAGGGTTAAACAATGAGCAGTTCTTC. This codes for CASSQAGLNNEQFF.